The next 7 T cell receptor beta chains were all read from a single sample in a study of metastatic and nonmetastatic thyroid tumors. TCRdb reassembled clones from the PCR reads with MiXCR. The data contain more than 15,000 clones, 26% of them seen just once; the ten biggest clones take up approximately 22%. Among the patients, none had received any treatment before thyroid surgery. Sequenced: tumor tissue. The receptor set was obtained from a female donor with papillary thyroid cancer or a benign thyroid nodule (not recorded which). Some clones in this sample may be carry-over from other donors' samples.

The rearrangement links TRBV3-1 to TRBJ2-7, with D possibly called TRBD1 or TRBD2 (5 bases each). V gave up 6 bases and J gave up 0 bases, with 18 bases separating them. In germline, CDR1 is LGHDT, CDR2 YNNKEL (reference sequence). The CDR3 spans 16 residues. The CDR3 protein is CASRLGRGLSSYEQYF. The DNA of the CDR3 is TGTGCCAGCAGACTAGGTAGGGGCCTTAGCTCCTACGAGCAGTACTTC.

This clone appeared many times. The chain links TRBV19 to TRBJ1-2, with TRBD1 matching over 7 bases. The V and J ends lost 10 bases and 3 bases, in that order; junction bases with no gene match: 2. Germline-derived CDR1 and CDR2 are LNHDA and SQIVND (reference sequence). The CDR3 is made up of 11 amino acids. The DNA for the CDR3 is TGTGCCACTGGACAGGACTATGGCTACACCTTC. It translates to CATGQDYGYTF.

The V and J genes are TRBV7-6 and TRBJ2-2, with D possibly being TRBD2 (6 bases). The CDR3 is 14 amino acids. CDR1 is SGHVS, CDR2 FNYEAQ, per germline. The CDR3 spells CAQRGAGSTGELFF. CDR3 in DNA: TGTGCTCAAAGAGGTGCGGGATCCACCGGGGAGCTGTTTTTT.

In its sample, this clone ranks as medium-sized. The chain combines TRBV12-3 or TRBV12-4 with TRBJ2-7, with D perhaps TRBD1 (6 bases). This CDR3 spans 14 amino acids. V lost 5 bases, J lost 3 bases, and 14 bases lay in between. Written as DNA, the CDR3 is TGTGCCAGCAGTCGCCGGGACACAGGCTACGAGCAGTACTTC. It codes for CASSRRDTGYEQYF.

This clone appeared many times. The chain's CDR3 is CASRAPLFRWGEAFF. The CDR3 nucleotides are TGTGCCAGCAGAGCCCCTCTATTTCGATGGGGGGAAGCTTTCTTT. The chain uses TRBV28 and TRBJ1-1; D is possibly TRBD1 (5 bases). Per germline, CDR1 MDHEN and CDR2 SYDVKM. V lost 6 bases to trimming and J lost 8 bases, with 22 bases between them. This CDR3 contains 15 residues. Using reference TRBV28 and TRBJ1-1 for the parts outside the CDR3, the full variable domain is DVKVTQSSRYLVKRTGEKVFLECVQDMDHENMFWYRQDPGLGLRLIYFSYDVKMKEKGDIPEGYSVSREKKERFSLILESASTNQTSMYLCASRAPLFRWGEAFFGQGTRLTVV.

This clone was observed a few times. The rearrangement links TRBV6-2 or TRBV6-3 to TRBJ1-2; possibly TRBD1 for D (6 bases). Trimming shortened V by 5 bases and J by 4 bases, and 14 bases separated the two germline ends. Per germline, CDR1 MNHEY and CDR2 SVGEGT. The CDR3 extends over 14 amino acids. CDR3 DNA: TGTGCCAGCAGTCCCCCGGACAGACTCTATGGCTACACCTTC. Translating it yields CASSPPDRLYGYTF.

This clone occurred many times. This chain connects TRBV20-1 to TRBJ2-7; 9 bases fit TRBD1. V was clipped by 3 bases and J by 3 bases; unmatched bases: 3. The CDR3 is 13 residues long. In germline, CDR1 is DFQATT, CDR2 SNEGSKA (reference sequence). Here the CDR3 reads CSASRGQGYEQYF. The CDR3, as DNA: TGCAGTGCTAGTAGGGGACAGGGCTACGAGCAGTACTTC.